Listed below are T cell receptor beta chains from one sample, sequenced in a study of CD8 T cells in ankylosing spondylitis. TCRdb independently ran MiXCR on the 5' RACE reads; one entry per CDR3 protein. The sample carries about 190,000 distinct CDR3 sequences, over 10% recorded once. The sequencing sample was made of blood, either unsorted or a sorted T cell fraction (not recorded which). The receptors derive from a female donor with ankylosing spondylitis or in good health (not recorded which). The CDR3 runs from the conserved cysteine through the conserved F or W. Fields, in order: clone size, D gene, J gene, V gene, CDR3 DNA, CDR3 protein. D genes are given only for firm matches. Only part of the rows carry a size: once, few, many, or a class if the clone is expanded.

>many|TRBD1|TRBJ1-1|TRBV5-1
TGCGCCAGCATCGGGACAGGGGAAGCAGCTTTCTTT
CASIGTGEAAFF
>few|NA|TRBJ2-5|TRBV18
TGTGCCAGCTCACCGCTGGAGGACCAGTACTTC
CASSPLEDQYF
>many|NA|TRBJ1-2|TRBV7-2
TGTGCCAGCAGCTCCCCACCCTTATCCTATGGCTACACCTTC
CASSSPPLSYGYTF
>many|NA|TRBJ2-7|TRBV5-5
TGTGCCAGCAGCTTGGAGCGATGGACCGAGCAGTACTTC
CASSLERWTEQYF
>NA|NA|TRBJ2-7|TRBV29-1
TGCAGCGTATGTCACGGGGGCTCGGTGAACGAGCAGTACTTC
CSVCHGGSVNEQYF
>many|NA|TRBJ2-5|TRBV20-1
TGCAGTGCTAGAGTTAGGGGGACCCAGTACTTC
CSARVRGTQYF
>NA|TRBD2|TRBJ2-5|TRBV11-2
TGTGCCACAGCCCTCTGGGGGGGCCAAGAGACCCAGTACTTC
CATALWGGQETQYF
>many|NA|TRBJ2-2|TRBV5-1
TGCGCCAGCAGCTTGCAGTACACCGGGGAGCTGTTTTTT
CASSLQYTGELFF
>NA|NA|TRBJ2-1|TRBV30
TGTGCCTGGAGTGGGGCAAGCGTGAGCAATAAGCAGTTCTTC
CAWSGASVSNKQFF
>few|NA|TRBJ1-3|TRBV20-1
TGCAGTGCTAGGGATATCAGGGGCTCCTCTGGAAACACCATATATTTT
CSARDIRGSSGNTIYF
>many|TRBD2|TRBJ2-1|TRBV6-2/TRBV6-3
TGTGCCAGCGTCAGCCTAGCGGGAACCTTGGACAATGAGCAGTTCTTC
CASVSLAGTLDNEQFF
>many|NA|TRBJ1-5|TRBV5-1
TGCGCCAGCAGCTTGGGGGCTGATCAGCCCCAGCATTTT
CASSLGADQPQHF
>NA|NA|TRBJ2-7|TRBV7-9
TGTGCCAGCAGCTTAGGGGGGAGATTAGGCGAGCAGTACTTC
CASSLGGRLGEQYF
>many|TRBD1|TRBJ2-7|TRBV5-1
TGCGCCAGCAGCCGGGACAGCCTGGGATACGAGCAGTACTTC
CASSRDSLGYEQYF
>many|TRBD1|TRBJ1-6|TRBV6-1
TGTGCCAGCAGTCGGGACAGCCCGACAATCTATAATTCACCCCTCCACTTT
CASSRDSPTIYNSPLHF
>many|NA|TRBJ2-3|TRBV12-3/TRBV12-4
TGTGCCAGCAGTTTATACCTGACGGATACGCAGTATTTT
CASSLYLTDTQYF
>many|NA|TRBJ1-4|TRBV6-1
TGTGCCAGCAGCCACAGGCCCAAGGGCGATGAAAAACTGTTTTTT
CASSHRPKGDEKLFF
>many|TRBD1|TRBJ2-3|TRBV12-3/TRBV12-4
TGTGCCAGCAGTCTTACCGGGACAGCCACAGATACGCAGTATTTT
CASSLTGTATDTQYF
>NA|NA|TRBJ1-2|TRBV29-1
TGCAGCGTTGATACGCCCAATTCCTATGGCTACACCTTC
CSVDTPNSYGYTF
>few|NA|TRBJ2-1|TRBV4-3
TGCGCCAGCAGCCAAGTCAGAGAACAGGCGGGTGAGCAGTTCTTC
CASSQVREQAGEQFF
>many|NA|TRBJ2-7|TRBV10-2
TGCGCCAGCAGCCTTGCAGGAACCTACGAGCAGTACTTC
CASSLAGTYEQYF
>many|TRBD2|TRBJ2-7|TRBV24-1
TGTGCCACCAGTGATTTAGGGGCACGGGGGGACTACGAGCAGTACTTC
CATSDLGARGDYEQYF
>few|TRBD2|TRBJ2-1|TRBV30
TGTGCCTTGAAGCGGGAGGGTAACAATGAGCAGTTCTTC
CALKREGNNEQFF
>NA|NA|TRBJ1-5|TRBV20-1
TGCAGTGCTAGACAGGGCAATCAGTCCCAGCATTTT
CSARQGNQSQHF
>NA|NA|TRBJ2-7|TRBV29-1
TGCAGCGTTGCGCGTCAGAGGCAGGGAGCCTACGAGCAGTACTTC
CSVARQRQGAYEQYF
>NA|TRBD1|TRBJ2-3|TRBV27
TGTGCCAGCAGCCACCTAACCGGGACAGGGGAAGGAGATACGCAGTATTTT
CASSHLTGTGEGDTQYF
>many|NA|TRBJ1-4|TRBV20-1
TGCAGTACCCAACCTCCGGCTAATGAAAAACTGTTTTTT
CSTQPPANEKLFF
>NA|TRBD1|TRBJ2-5|TRBV19
TGTGCCAGTAGTGCGGACAGGGGTCACCAAGAGACCCAGTACTTC
CASSADRGHQETQYF
>NA|TRBD2|TRBJ2-2|TRBV20-1
TGCTGTGCTTACGGGACTAGCGGGAGGTCTGTGGCCGGGGAGCTGTTTTTT
CCAYGTSGRSVAGELFF
>many|TRBD2|TRBJ2-1|TRBV15
TGTGCCACCAAACTAGCGGGAGATCACAATGAGCAGTTCTTC
CATKLAGDHNEQFF
>many|NA|TRBJ1-1|TRBV20-1
TGCAGTGCTAGAGACAGGGTGGTAACTGAAGCTTTCTTT
CSARDRVVTEAFF
>few|TRBD1|TRBJ1-2|TRBV5-1
TGCGCCAGCAGCCCGACAGGGGGCATCTATGGCTACACCTTC
CASSPTGGIYGYTF
>NA|TRBD2|TRBJ2-1|TRBV19
TGTGCCAGCCACAATCCAGCGGGAGCCCGTAATGAGCAGTTCTTC
CASHNPAGARNEQFF
>many|TRBD1|TRBJ2-7|TRBV7-2
TGTGCCAGCAGCTCTCGGACAGGGCCCTACGAGCAGTACTTC
CASSSRTGPYEQYF
>few|TRBD2|TRBJ2-3|TRBV20-1
TGCAGTGCTAGAGATCCGGGACTAGCGGGATTCACAGATACGCAGTATTTT
CSARDPGLAGFTDTQYF
>NA|TRBD1|TRBJ2-1|TRBV2
TGTGCCAGCAGTGAACGGGACAGGGGTTTGGATGAGCAGTTCTTC
CASSERDRGLDEQFF
>NA|TRBD1|TRBJ1-3|TRBV7-2
TGTGCCAGCAGCCGACTCCCGACAGGGGCGAGGGGAAACACCATATATTTT
CASSRLPTGARGNTIYF
>NA|NA|TRBJ2-3|TRBV4-3
TGCGCCAGCAGCCAAGAATCGCGGATCACAGATACGCAGTATTTT
CASSQESRITDTQYF
>many|NA|TRBJ2-7|TRBV6-2/TRBV6-3
TGTGCCAGCAGTCCCCGAGCGGAGGGGTCCTACGAGCAGTACTTC
CASSPRAEGSYEQYF
>many|NA|TRBJ2-3|TRBV7-6
TGTGCCAGCAGCTTAGTGAGTCAGGGAGATACGCAGTATTTT
CASSLVSQGDTQYF